This is a list of T cell receptor beta chains from one sample in a study of response to subunit inactivated influenza vaccine. TCRdb called the RT-PCR reads again in MiXCR, with one record for every CDR3 protein. The sample contains about 650,000 distinct CDR3 sequences, approximately 15% of which appear only once. The input for sequencing was PBMCs from blood, taken 11 to 12 days after vaccination. The receptor source for this set is a man aged 50 or older who received an inactivated influenza vaccine. Each CDR3 is given with its conserved first and last residue. D genes are given only for firm matches. Expanded clones are given a class, and other clones once, few, many or no size at all.

D gene: TRBD1; clone size: few; J gene: TRBJ1-5; V gene: TRBV28; CDR3 protein: CASNRGNSNQPQHF; CDR3 DNA: TGTGCCAGCAACAGGGGTAACAGCAATCAGCCCCAGCATTTT
D gene: NA; clone size: few; J gene: TRBJ1-6; V gene: TRBV5-5; CDR3 protein: CASSPEGGPWVNSPLHF; CDR3 DNA: TGTGCCAGCAGCCCAGAAGGGGGGCCCTGGGTAAATTCACCCCTCCACTTT
D gene: TRBD1; clone size: NA; J gene: TRBJ1-1; V gene: TRBV11-1; CDR3 protein: CASSPRSSSGTGLNTEAFF; CDR3 DNA: TGTGCCAGCAGCCCCCGGTCCTCCTCCGGGACAGGTCTGAACACTGAAGCTTTCTTT
D gene: NA; clone size: NA; J gene: TRBJ1-5; V gene: TRBV5-1; CDR3 protein: CASSLDRYWSNQPQHF; CDR3 DNA: TGCGCCAGCAGCTTGGATCGCTACTGGAGCAATCAGCCCCAGCATTTT
D gene: NA; clone size: NA; J gene: TRBJ1-6; V gene: TRBV12-3/TRBV12-4; CDR3 protein: CASSLDGRSPLHF; CDR3 DNA: TGTGCCAGCAGTTTAGACGGCCGCTCACCCCTCCACTTT
D gene: NA; clone size: few; J gene: TRBJ2-5; V gene: TRBV18; CDR3 protein: CASSPARGATVETQYF; CDR3 DNA: TGTGCCAGCTCACCAGCAAGAGGTGCTACGGTAGAGACCCAGTACTTC
D gene: NA; clone size: NA; J gene: TRBJ2-7; V gene: TRBV29-1; CDR3 protein: CSEVNWGYEQYF; CDR3 DNA: TGCAGCGAGGTTAATTGGGGCTACGAGCAGTACTTC
D gene: TRBD1; clone size: few; J gene: TRBJ1-1; V gene: TRBV4-1; CDR3 protein: CASSHGTGGDEAFF; CDR3 DNA: TGCGCCAGCAGCCACGGCACAGGGGGTGATGAAGCTTTCTTT
D gene: NA; clone size: few; J gene: TRBJ1-2; V gene: TRBV20-1; CDR3 protein: CSARDRGTANYGYTF; CDR3 DNA: TGCAGTGCTAGAGATCGGGGGACTGCTAACTATGGCTACACCTTC
D gene: TRBD1; clone size: NA; J gene: TRBJ1-1; V gene: TRBV5-1; CDR3 protein: CASSVRTGADTEAFF; CDR3 DNA: TGCGCCAGCAGCGTAAGGACAGGGGCGGACACTGAAGCTTTCTTT
D gene: TRBD2; clone size: few; J gene: TRBJ2-7; V gene: TRBV12-3/TRBV12-4; CDR3 protein: CASSPTSGRPYEQYF; CDR3 DNA: TGTGCCAGCAGTCCGACTAGCGGGAGACCCTACGAGCAGTACTTC
D gene: NA; clone size: NA; J gene: TRBJ2-1; V gene: TRBV27; CDR3 protein: CASSSPTISRYNEQFF; CDR3 DNA: TGTGCCAGCAGTTCTCCGACTATTTCCAGATACAATGAGCAGTTCTTC
D gene: TRBD1; clone size: NA; J gene: TRBJ2-1; V gene: TRBV12-3/TRBV12-4; CDR3 protein: CASKQGTGNEQFF; CDR3 DNA: TGTGCCAGCAAACAGGGGACAGGCAATGAGCAGTTCTTC
D gene: NA; clone size: few; J gene: TRBJ2-7; V gene: TRBV30; CDR3 protein: CAWRKPFQGEQYF; CDR3 DNA: TGTGCCTGGAGAAAGCCTTTCCAGGGAGAGCAGTACTTC
D gene: NA; clone size: NA; J gene: TRBJ2-7; V gene: TRBV6-1; CDR3 protein: CASKKPGTLRRYF; CDR3 DNA: TGTGCCAGCAAGAAACCCGGGACCCTCCGTCGGTACTTC
D gene: NA; clone size: NA; J gene: TRBJ1-1; V gene: TRBV2; CDR3 protein: CASRAGTENTEAFF; CDR3 DNA: TGTGCCAGCAGGGCCGGGACTGAGAACACTGAAGCTTTCTTT